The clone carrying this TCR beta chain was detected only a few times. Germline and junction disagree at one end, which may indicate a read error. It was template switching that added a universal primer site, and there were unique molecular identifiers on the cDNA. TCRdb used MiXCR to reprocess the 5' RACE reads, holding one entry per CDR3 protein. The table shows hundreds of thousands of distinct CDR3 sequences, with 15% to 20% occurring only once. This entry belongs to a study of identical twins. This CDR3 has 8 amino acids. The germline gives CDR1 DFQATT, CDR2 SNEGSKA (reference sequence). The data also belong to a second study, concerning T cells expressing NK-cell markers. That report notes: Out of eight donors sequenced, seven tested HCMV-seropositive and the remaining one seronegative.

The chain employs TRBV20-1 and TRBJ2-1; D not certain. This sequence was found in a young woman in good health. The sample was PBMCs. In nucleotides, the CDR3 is TGCAGTGCTAGGGCTGGGATCTTC. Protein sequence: CSARAGIF.